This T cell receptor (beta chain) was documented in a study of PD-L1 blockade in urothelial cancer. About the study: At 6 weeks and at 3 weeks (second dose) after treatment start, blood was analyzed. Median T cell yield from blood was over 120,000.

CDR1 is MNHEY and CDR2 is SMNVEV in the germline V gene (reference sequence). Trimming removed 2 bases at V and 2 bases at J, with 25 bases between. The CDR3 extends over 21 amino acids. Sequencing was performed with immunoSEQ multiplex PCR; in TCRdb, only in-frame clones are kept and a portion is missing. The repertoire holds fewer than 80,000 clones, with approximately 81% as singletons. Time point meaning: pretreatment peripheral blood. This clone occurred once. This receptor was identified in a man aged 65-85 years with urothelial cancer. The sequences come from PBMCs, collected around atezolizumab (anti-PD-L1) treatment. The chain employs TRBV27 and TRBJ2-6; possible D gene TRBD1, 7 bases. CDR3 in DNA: TGTGCCAGCAGTTTAAGGGCTCGGGTGGCGGGACAGCGTGCTGGGGCCAACGTCCTGACTTTC. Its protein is CASSLRARVAGQRAGANVLTF.